This record concerns one T cell receptor (beta chain) sequence. This clone was recorded a few times. The clone's antigen remains unknown. One base away there is no much larger clone; base qualities are not given. None of the patients had been given any treatment before thyroid surgery. Patient clinical samples collected from 2012 to 2018 were retrospectively analysed using T-cell receptor beta sequencing. These data come from a study of metastatic and nonmetastatic thyroid tumors (dated by TCRdb to 2020 to 2021). Background on the whole study: The researchers compared repertoires between peripheral blood samples and tumor or nodule tissue samples from patients with malignant or benign thyroid disease.

Libraries were constructed by PCR. Instrument on record: Illumina HiSeq 4000. High-throughput sequencing was used to profile the TCR beta-chain CDR3 region of every patient. The paper's processing steps were these. A classifier to discriminate distant-metastatic papillary thyroid cancer patients was built from CDR3 differences across clinicopathological groups. To measure repertoire diversity the researchers used the Shannon index, while the Morisita-Horn index served to gauge how similar the tumor and blood repertoires were. Using fastp trimming at Q25 and MiXCR clonotype assembly, TCRdb reanalyzed the public sequencing data and kept in-frame beta chains. It is TCRdb's table, rather than the study itself, that gives the V and J calls and clone size. The sample has roughly 29,000 clones on record, 20% to 25% of them singletons. The ten largest clones add up to 39% of the sample. V trim: 5 bases; J trim: 5 bases; unmatched bases: 3. Its CDR3 holds 14 amino acids, cysteine through phenylalanine. Just CDR3 DNA is preserved here, 42 bases in frame from base 1. The germline V gene (reference sequence) provides CDR1 LGHDT and CDR2 YNNKEL.

Study-level results and caveats: In both blood and tumor samples, malignant tumors were reported to have significantly higher TCR beta diversity than benign nodules.

The origin of this receptor is a female donor with papillary thyroid cancer or a benign thyroid nodule (not recorded which). Some clones in this sample may be carry-over from other donors' samples. The rearrangement combines TRBV3-1 with TRBJ2-5; 12 of the junction bases match TRBD2. The sequenced material came from blood. The DNA reads as follows: TGTGCCAGCAGCTGGACTAGCGGGGATGAGACCCAGTACTTC. It encodes CASSWTSGDETQYF.